This TCR beta chain was captured in a study of OX40 agonist ivuxolimab in advanced cancers. Across the whole study: Dose-escalation cases comprised hepatocellular carcinoma, melanoma, renal cell or head and neck cancer. People who had prior anti-PD-1, anti-PD-L1 or anti-CTLA-4 therapy could take part, and approximately 43% had some. Overall study results and limits: Clones of CD4+ and CD8+ blood T cells grew by week 6 at doses of 0.1 to 3.0 mg/kg. The 0.1-3.0 mg/kg partial responders had among the lowest clonal expansion.

Germline lookup yields CDR1 MNHEY and CDR2 SVGAGI. V was pared by 2 bases and J by 1 base, with 7 bases between. CDR3 length: 14 amino acids. About this clone itself: The antigen is undetermined.

The data were produced by immunoSEQ multiplex PCR, yet TCRdb's version contains in-frame clones alone and is incomplete. This sample yields about 74,000 clones, of which around 84% are seen a single time; approximately 7% belongs to the top ten. Sequenced here: CD4+ or CD8+ T cells sorted from blood, sampled in a trial of the OX40 agonist ivuxolimab. V gene TRBV6-5 combines with J gene TRBJ2-3; D gene uncertain. The receptor was isolated from an adult with an advanced solid tumor such as melanoma, head and neck, liver or kidney cancer. The DNA for the CDR3 is TGTGCCAGCAGTTACATGGATGGCACAGATACGCAGTATTTT. Residues: CASSYMDGTDTQYF.